A single sample gave rise to the 31 T cell receptor beta chains below, sequenced in a study of OX40 agonist ivuxolimab in advanced cancers. Libraries were prepared by immunoSEQ multiplex PCR; TCRdb keeps only in-frame clonotypes and omits some of them. This table holds roughly 70,000 clones, almost 90% found once. Sequenced here: CD4+ or CD8+ T cells sorted from blood, sampled in a trial of the OX40 agonist ivuxolimab. These receptors were taken from an adult with an advanced solid tumor such as melanoma, head and neck, liver or kidney cancer.

The J gene is TRBJ2-5, the V gene TRBV5-1; TRBD1 agrees at 9 bases. Trimming took 1 base from V and 4 from J; bases not matched to a gene: 8. CDR3 size: 16 residues. Germline assignment: CDR1 SGHRS and CDR2 YFSETQ. The CDR3 nucleotides are TGCGCCAGCAGCTTGTTGGGACAGGGAAGGCGAGAGACCCAGTACTTC. Translating gives CASSLLGQGRRETQYF. The full variable domain, completed using reference TRBV5-1 and TRBJ2-5, is KAGVTQTPRYLIKTRGQQVTLSCSPISGHRSVSWYQQTPGQGLQFLFEYFSETQRNKGNFPGRFSGRQFSNSRSEMNVSTLELGDSALYLCASSLLGQGRRETQYFGPGTRLLVL.

This chain uses TRBV27 with TRBJ2-7; possibly TRBD1 for D (6 bases). This CDR3 is 16 amino acids long. Trimming cost V 4 bases and J 0 bases, with 16 bases left between them. Germline CDR1 MNHEY, CDR2 SMNVEV (reference sequence). The CDR3 is CASSSFRDTSSYEQYF. In DNA form, the CDR3 reads TGTGCCAGCAGTTCGTTCCGGGACACGAGCTCCTACGAGCAGTACTTC.

The chain uses TRBV19 and TRBJ1-5; D unclear. The V gene's germline CDR1 is LNHDA and CDR2 SQIVND (reference sequence). Between the trimmed V and J ends, which lost 7 bases and 6 bases, there was a span of 22 bases. The CDR3 spans 16 residues. Here the CDR3 reads CASTTVSTRSSQPQHF. CDR3 coding DNA: TGTGCCAGTACCACGGTCTCAACAAGGAGTAGTCAGCCCCAGCATTTT.

DNA for the CDR3: TGTGCCAGCAGCTCTCCTTCGAGGGAGCAGTACTTC. Its protein product is CASSSPSREQYF. This chain connects TRBV27 to TRBJ2-7, with D unresolved. Germline V gene lookup returns CDR1 MNHEY and CDR2 SMNVEV (reference sequence). V lost 6 bases to trimming and J lost 7 bases, with 13 bases between them. CDR3 length: 12 residues.

V is TRBV5-1 and J is TRBJ2-1; possibly TRBD2 for D (6 bases). The ends were cut back, 4 bases at V and 4 bases at J, with 18 bases in the middle. The CDR3 length is 16 residues. Germline CDR1 is SGHRS and CDR2 is YFSETQ. The CDR3 is CASSPAGTSAYNEQFF. Written as DNA, the CDR3 is TGCGCCAGCAGCCCGGCGGGGACCTCGGCTTACAATGAGCAGTTCTTC.

V is TRBV7-9 and J is TRBJ1-5; 7 nucleotides align to TRBD1. The CDR3 has 14 amino acids. V dropped 5 bases and J dropped 2; count of bases not matched to a gene: 3. Germline V CDR1 and CDR2: SEHNR, FQNEAQ (reference sequence). CDR3 coding DNA: TGTGCCAGCAGCCCGGGGACAGGCAATCAGCCCCAGCATTTT. Translating gives CASSPGTGNQPQHF.

This rearrangement joins TRBV9 to TRBJ2-3; TRBD1 matches 7 bases. The CDR3 extends over 15 amino acids. V lost 1 base, J lost 4 bases, and 6 bases stayed unmatched. Looked up from germline, CDR1 is SGDLS and CDR2 is YYNGEE. This CDR3 reads CASSVLGGAADTQYF. In DNA, the CDR3 is TGTGCCAGCAGCGTATTAGGGGGCGCAGCAGATACGCAGTATTTT.

This sequence joins TRBV2 and TRBJ1-2; D is undetermined. CDR3 length equals 14 residues. Germline V lookup: CDR1 SNHLY, CDR2 FYNNEI. Trimming removed 1 base at V and 4 bases at J, with 10 bases between. For the CDR3, the DNA is TGTGCCAGCAGTGAAGAGAGGAGTATCTATGGCTACACCTTC. It yields the protein CASSEERSIYGYTF.

This sequence joins TRBV28 and TRBJ1-1; D unclear. The CDR3 is made up of 14 amino acids. The germline gives CDR1 MDHEN, CDR2 SYDVKM. The ends were cut back, 8 bases at V and 5 bases at J, with 18 bases in the middle. The CDR3 reads CASASTYLGTEAFF. Written as DNA, the CDR3 is TGTGCCAGCGCGTCGACATACCTGGGGACTGAAGCTTTCTTT.

In DNA, the CDR3 is TGTGCCAGCAGCCGGACATGGAACACTGAAGCTTTCTTT. Translated: CASSRTWNTEAFF. V is TRBV5-4 and J is TRBJ1-1; a possible D gene is TRBD1 (5 bases). The V end was cut by 4 bases, the J end by 1 base, with 8 bases between. The CDR3 is 13 amino acids. Per germline, CDR1 SGHNT and CDR2 YYREEE (reference sequence). Using reference TRBV5-4 and TRBJ1-1 for the parts outside the CDR3, the full variable domain is ETGVTQSPTHLIKTRGQQVTLRCSSQSGHNTVSWYQQALGQGPQFIFQYYREEENGRGNFPPRFSGLQFPNYSSELNVNALELDDSALYLCASSRTWNTEAFFGQGTRLTVV.

The table lists this clone with a few counts. The chain links TRBV28 to TRBJ1-5; D remains unclear. The CDR3 is 9 residues long. Germline lookup yields CDR1 MDHEN and CDR2 SYDVKM. V was trimmed by 9 bases and J by 4 bases, leaving 1 base between them. CDR3 in amino acids: CASNQPQHF. The CDR3 DNA follows: TGTGCCAGTAATCAGCCCCAGCATTTT.

This clone was detected only a few times. The rearrangement uses TRBV2 and TRBJ1-1, with a weak D call TRBD1 (5 bases). V was clipped by 10 bases and J by 2 bases, with 14 bases between them. The CDR3 sequence is 13 residues long. Germline V gene sequence: CDR1 SNHLY, CDR2 FYNNEI. The CDR3 is CATGWGSNTEAFF. The DNA for the CDR3 is TGTGCCACGGGGTGGGGCAGTAACACTGAAGCTTTCTTT.

This rearrangement joins TRBV30 to TRBJ1-6; no clear D. V was pared by 5 bases and J by 0 bases, with 17 bases between. The length of the CDR3 is 17 residues. From germline, CDR1 is GTSNPN and CDR2 SVGIG (reference sequence). CDR3 sequence reads: CAWDNQRGSSYNSPLHF. In nucleotides, the CDR3 is TGTGCCTGGGACAATCAACGAGGTAGCTCCTATAATTCACCCCTCCACTTT. The whole variable domain, remainder taken from reference TRBV30 and TRBJ1-6, is SQTIHQWPATLVQPVGSPLSLECTVEGTSNPNLYWYRQAAGRGLQLLFYSVGIGQISSEVPQNLSASRPQDRQFILSSKKLLLSDSGFYLCAWDNQRGSSYNSPLHFGNGTRLTVT.

The chain has TRBV4-3 and TRBJ2-5; D assignment may be TRBD1 or TRBD2 (5 bases each). CDR1 and CDR2 (germline): LGHNA, YSLEER. The CDR3 runs 15 residues. Trimming left V 0 bases short and J 3 bases short, with 11 bases between. This CDR3 reads CASSQDGTVEETQYF. In nucleotides, the CDR3 is TGCGCCAGCAGCCAAGATGGGACCGTTGAAGAGACCCAGTACTTC.

The rearrangement uses TRBV7-6 and TRBJ1-3; no firm D call. Trimming stripped 5 bases from V and 2 bases from J, with 7 bases between. The CDR3 has 13 residues. Germline lookup yields CDR1 SGHVS and CDR2 FNYEAQ. CDR3 bases: TGTGCCAGCAGCCCCAACACTGGAAACACCATATATTTT. Its translation is CASSPNTGNTIYF.

This rearrangement joins TRBV9 to TRBJ2-2; D possibly corresponds to TRBD2 (5 bases). CDR1 SGDLS and CDR2 YYNGEE come from the germline V gene. Trimming cost V 4 bases and J 7 bases, with 17 bases left between them. The CDR3 is 15 amino acids. The CDR3 loop reads CASSLTTSGVGELFF. CDR3 sequence (DNA): TGTGCCAGCAGCCTCACTACCAGCGGTGTCGGGGAGCTGTTTTTT.

CDR3 bases: TGTGCCAGCTCACCAAGACAGGGGGAGACCCAGTACTTC. This codes for CASSPRQGETQYF. This chain connects TRBV18 to TRBJ2-5; 8 bases fit TRBD1. V gave up 2 bases and J gave up 5 bases; unmatched junction bases: 1. The CDR3 sequence is 13 residues long. Germline CDR1 and CDR2: KGHSH and LQKENI.

The rearrangement joins TRBV7-9 to TRBJ2-5; 8 bases match TRBD2. The V and J ends lost 3 bases and 5 bases, in that order; junction bases with no gene match: 5. The CDR3 extends over 14 amino acids. Germline V gene data show CDR1 as SEHNR and CDR2 as FQNEAQ (reference sequence). The CDR3 coding sequence is TGTGCCAGCAGCTTGGGAGCGGGAGAGGAGACCCAGTACTTC. This codes for CASSLGAGEETQYF.

The chain uses TRBV27 and TRBJ2-5; 7 bases agree with TRBD2. V was pared by 5 bases and J by 3 bases, with 6 bases of the junction left unmatched. The CDR3 length is 14 residues. Germline V gives CDR1 MNHEY, CDR2 SMNVEV (reference sequence). CDR3 amino acids: CASSRVGGKETQYF. CDR3 DNA: TGTGCCAGCAGTCGTGTGGGAGGGAAAGAGACCCAGTACTTC.

V and J are TRBV5-1 and TRBJ2-7; 8 bases agree with TRBD1. With 1 base clipped from V and 4 bases from J, the junction kept 4 bases outside the gene matches. Germline-derived CDR1 and CDR2 are SGHRS and YFSETQ. CDR3 length equals 14 residues. The CDR3 DNA sequence: TGCGCCAGCAGCTTGCCAGGGGGCTTTTACGAGCAGTACTTC. Protein product: CASSLPGGFYEQYF.

V is TRBV4-3 and J is TRBJ2-5, with D unclear. V was clipped by 4 bases and J by 5 bases, with 11 bases between them. The CDR3 length is 13 residues. Germline assignment: CDR1 LGHNA and CDR2 YSLEER. The CDR3, as DNA: TGCGCCAGCAGCCTCTCCCGAAGGGAGACCCAGTACTTC. Amino acid sequence: CASSLSRRETQYF.

The chain employs TRBV9 and TRBJ1-5, with D hard to call. CDR1 and CDR2 from the germline V gene are SGDLS and YYNGEE. The V gene lost 3 bases and the J gene lost 4 bases, with 8 bases spanning the gap. The CDR3 sequence is 13 residues long. The DNA of the CDR3 is TGTGCCAGCAGCGGAGATTTAAATCAGCCCCAGCATTTT. Protein product: CASSGDLNQPQHF.

This sequence joins TRBV6-5 and TRBJ1-1, with D uncertain. This CDR3 is built from 13 residues. CDR1 is MNHEY and CDR2 is SVGAGI in the germline V gene. V was clipped by 1 base and J by 1 base, with 4 bases between them. The CDR3 DNA reads TGTGCCAGCAGTTACTACGAGAACACTGAAGCTTTCTTT. Translating gives CASSYYENTEAFF.

The chain couples TRBV5-4 to TRBJ2-3; no definite D call. The germline V and J ends were trimmed by 3 bases and 7 bases, with 12 bases remaining between them. Germline V gene data show CDR1 as SGHNT and CDR2 as YYREEE (reference sequence). There are 13 residues in the CDR3. The CDR3: CASSSLVPNTQYF. CDR3 sequence (DNA): TGTGCCAGCAGCTCTCTAGTTCCCAATACGCAGTATTTT.

CDR3: CATKGVLGLATQETQYF. The CDR3 bases are TGTGCCACCAAGGGGGTGTTAGGACTAGCGACCCAAGAGACCCAGTACTTC. The V and J genes are TRBV15 and TRBJ2-5, with 9 bases lining up with TRBD2. The CDR3 runs 17 residues. Germline loops: CDR1 LNHNV, CDR2 YYDKDF (reference sequence). With V trimmed by 7 bases and J by 1 base, 13 bases remained unmatched.

Note on this clone: Other DNA sequences within the sample encode an identical CDR3. The chain joins TRBV18 to TRBJ2-3; the D gene is possibly TRBD2 (6 bases). V was clipped by 2 bases and J by 4 bases, with 10 bases between them. CDR3 length: 14 residues. The germline V gene has CDR1 KGHSH and CDR2 LQKENI. As DNA, the CDR3 is TGTGCCAGCTCACCATCGGCGGGACCAGATACGCAGTATTTT. This codes for CASSPSAGPDTQYF.

About this clone itself: This sample includes further DNA sequences coding for the same CDR3. The V gene is TRBV30, the J gene TRBJ1-2; D gene ambiguous. Per the germline V gene, CDR1 is GTSNPN and CDR2 is SVGIG (reference sequence). CDR3 length: 13 residues. Trimming shortened V by 3 bases and J by 5 bases, and 13 bases separated the two germline ends. The DNA of the CDR3 is TGTGCCTGGAGGTGGACGGGAGGTTATGGCTACACCTTC. It specifies CAWRWTGGYGYTF.

The chain is built from TRBV10-2 and TRBJ2-7; no clear D. Trimming removed 5 bases at V and 0 bases at J, with 5 bases between. The CDR3 runs 12 residues. The germline gives CDR1 WSHSY, CDR2 SAAADI. CDR3 sequence: CASSSGSYEQYF. Written as DNA, the CDR3 is TGCGCCAGCAGTTCCGGCTCCTACGAGCAGTACTTC.

V and J are TRBV11-2 and TRBJ2-3; the D is unclear. This CDR3 has 13 residues. The V gene's germline CDR1 is SGHAT and CDR2 FQNNGV. V was cut by 2 bases and J by 5 bases, with 8 bases left in between. This chain's CDR3 is CASSLTQLDTQYF. In DNA form, the CDR3 reads TGTGCCAGCAGCTTAACTCAGTTAGATACGCAGTATTTT.

The rearrangement links TRBV7-3 to TRBJ2-3; D ambiguous. The CDR3 runs 13 residues. The V gene lost 4 bases and the J gene lost 2 bases, with 7 bases spanning the gap. Germline CDR1 and CDR2: SGHTA and FQGTGA. The CDR3 nucleotides are TGTGCCAGCAGCTCATCCGTCACAGATACGCAGTATTTT. It codes for CASSSSVTDTQYF.

The chain joins TRBV19 to TRBJ2-7, with TRBD1 matching over 7 bases. Germline V gene data show CDR1 as LNHDA and CDR2 as SQIVND (reference sequence). J gave up 3 bases and V 1 base, and 6 bases lay outside the gene matches. CDR3 size: 15 residues. CDR3 nucleotides: TGTGCCAGTAGTATAGCAGCGCAGGGGGTCTACGAGCAGTACTTC. Protein: CASSIAAQGVYEQYF.